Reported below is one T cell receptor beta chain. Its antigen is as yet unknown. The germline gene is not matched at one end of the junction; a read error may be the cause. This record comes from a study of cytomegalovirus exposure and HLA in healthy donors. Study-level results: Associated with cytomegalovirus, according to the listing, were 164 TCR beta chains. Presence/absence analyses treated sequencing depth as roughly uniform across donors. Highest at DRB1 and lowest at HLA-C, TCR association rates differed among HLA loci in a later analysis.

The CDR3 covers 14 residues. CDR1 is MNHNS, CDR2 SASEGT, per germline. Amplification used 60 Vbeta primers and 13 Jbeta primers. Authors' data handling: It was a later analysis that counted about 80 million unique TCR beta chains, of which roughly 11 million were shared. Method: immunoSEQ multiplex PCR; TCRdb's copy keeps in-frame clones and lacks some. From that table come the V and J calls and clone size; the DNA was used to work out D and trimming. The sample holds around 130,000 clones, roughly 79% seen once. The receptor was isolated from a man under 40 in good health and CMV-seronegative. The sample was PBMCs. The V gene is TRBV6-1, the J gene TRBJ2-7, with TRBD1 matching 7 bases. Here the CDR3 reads CARRDRVESYEQYF. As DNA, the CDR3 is TGTGCCCGCAGAGACAGGGTAGAATCCTACGAGCAGTACTTC.